The 27 T cell receptor beta chains below come from one sample, sequenced in a study of graft-versus-host responses after intestinal transplantation. Method: immunoSEQ multiplex PCR; TCRdb's copy keeps in-frame clones and lacks some. The table records roughly 120,000 clones, around nine tenths of them present only once. The antigens these receptors bind are not known. The sample was unstimulated CD4+ T cells sorted from spleen or lymph node cells, taken before intestinal transplant. These receptor sequences come from a human donor who received an intestinal transplant.

V gene TRBV7-2 combines with J gene TRBJ2-3; the D gene is possibly TRBD2 (6 bases). V dropped 1 base and J dropped 0 bases, with 11 bases sitting between them. This CDR3 is 16 amino acids long. The germline V gene encodes CDR1 SGHTA and CDR2 FQGNSA. CDR3 nucleotide sequence: TGTGCCAGCAGCTTAGTTCCCGGGGGTAGCACAGATACGCAGTATTTT. Translated: CASSLVPGGSTDTQYF.

This chain connects TRBV4-2 to TRBJ2-7, with 10 bases that match TRBD2. The germline CDR1 and CDR2 sequences are LGHNA and YNFKEQ. J gave up 4 bases and V 0 bases, and 3 bases lay outside the gene matches. The CDR3 has 15 amino acids. CDR3 amino acids: CASSQDPGLAYEQYF. CDR3 nucleotide sequence: TGTGCCAGCAGCCAAGATCCGGGACTAGCGTACGAGCAGTACTTC.

J is TRBJ1-1 and V is TRBV7-2; TRBD1 might be the D (5 bases). V shed 0 bases and J shed 0 bases, with 8 bases lying between them. The CDR3 sequence is 15 residues long. The germline CDR1 and CDR2 sequences are SGHTA and FQGNSA. The CDR3 DNA follows: TGTGCCAGCAGCTTAGCGGGGGGAATGAACACTGAAGCTTTCTTT. It translates to CASSLAGGMNTEAFF.

The genes are TRBV7-8 and TRBJ1-6; 7 bases are a match to TRBD1. This CDR3 contains 14 residues. The V gene end was trimmed by 6 bases and the J gene end by 7 bases; junction bases not matched to a gene: 6. Germline V gene data show CDR1 as SGHVS and CDR2 as FQNEAQ. This CDR3 reads CASRREQGNSPLHF. The CDR3 nucleotides are TGTGCCAGCAGGAGGGAACAGGGGAATTCACCCCTCCACTTT.

V is TRBV9 and J is TRBJ1-2; 9 nucleotides line up with TRBD1. The CDR3 contains 17 residues. V shed 5 bases and J 3 bases; nucleotides not matched to a gene: 14. CDR1 and CDR2 from the germline V gene are SGDLS and YYNGEE. Here the CDR3 DNA reads TGTGCCAGCAGTGACACTACAAACCGGGACAGGGACTATGGCTACACCTTC. Its translation is CASSDTTNRDRDYGYTF.

The V gene is TRBV5-6, the J gene TRBJ1-2, with a tentative D call TRBD1 (5 bases). V lost 6 bases to trimming and J lost 0 bases, with 9 bases between them. Germline V lookup: CDR1 SGHDT, CDR2 YYEEEE. The CDR3 length is 13 residues. In DNA form, the CDR3 reads TGTGCCAGCACCGTCAGGGCTAACTATGGCTACACCTTC. This codes for CASTVRANYGYTF.

This chain uses TRBV5-1 with TRBJ1-1, with D possibly matching TRBD1 (6 bases). Trimming stripped 5 bases from V and 2 bases from J, with 16 bases between. CDR1 is SGHRS and CDR2 is YFSETQ in the germline V gene. This CDR3 region has 15 residues. In DNA, the CDR3 is TGCGCCAGCAGAACCTATGCAGGGGCTAACACTGAAGCTTTCTTT. This codes for CASRTYAGANTEAFF.

V gene TRBV5-1 combines with J gene TRBJ2-3; D call uncertain. Trimming stripped 3 bases from V and 6 bases from J, with 14 bases between. CDR1 SGHRS and CDR2 YFSETQ come from the germline V gene. The length of the CDR3 is 14 residues. This CDR3 reads CASSYVEAADTQYF. The CDR3 DNA is TGCGCCAGCAGCTATGTAGAGGCTGCGGATACGCAGTATTTT.

This chain links TRBV29-1 with TRBJ1-2; D ambiguous. CDR1 SQVTM and CDR2 ANQGSEA come from the germline V gene. This CDR3 has 12 amino acids. V lost 3 bases and J 2 bases, leaving 7 bases between the germline ends. This CDR3 is CSVDRGNYGYTF. The CDR3, as DNA: TGCAGCGTTGATCGAGGGAACTATGGCTACACCTTC.

The chain combines TRBV27 with TRBJ2-5; TRBD2 matches at 7 bases. V shed 5 bases and J 5 bases; nucleotides not matched to a gene: 8. Germline V gene lookup returns CDR1 MNHEY and CDR2 SMNVEV (reference sequence). CDR3 size: 14 residues. The CDR3 DNA reads TGTGCCAGCAGTCCCTTACTGGGAGGGGAGACCCAGTACTTC. Translated: CASSPLLGGETQYF.

This chain connects TRBV10-3 to TRBJ2-7, with unresolved D. Trimming took off 3 bases at V and 4 bases at J, with 7 bases between the two ends. Germline lookup yields CDR1 ENHRY and CDR2 SYGVKD. The CDR3 extends over 12 amino acids. For the CDR3, the DNA is TGTGCCATCAGTGATATCAGGTACGAGCAGTACTTC. Protein product: CAISDIRYEQYF.

The V and J genes are TRBV19 and TRBJ1-1; the D gene is possibly TRBD1 (5 bases). V shed 6 bases and J shed 6 bases, with 17 bases lying between them. The CDR3 extends over 14 amino acids. The germline CDR1 and CDR2 sequences are LNHDA and SQIVND (reference sequence). The CDR3 sequence is CASSLKRDGSEAFF. CDR3 nucleotides: TGTGCCAGTAGCCTAAAGCGGGACGGCTCTGAAGCTTTCTTT.

The V call is TRBV28, the J call TRBJ2-7; the match to TRBD1 covers 10 bases. After removal of 6 bases from V and 3 bases from J, the junction contained 11 bases not matched to a gene. The CDR3 contains 16 residues. Germline CDR1 is MDHEN and CDR2 is SYDVKM. The CDR3: CASRMTGGGSLYEQYF. The CDR3 DNA sequence: TGTGCCAGCAGGATGACAGGGGGCGGTTCTCTCTACGAGCAGTACTTC.

In this sample, this clone turned up once. The DNA of the CDR3 is TGTGCCAGCAGCCTACAGTCACAGGGTGGCGAGCAGTACTTC. Residues: CASSLQSQGGEQYF. The rearrangement joins TRBV7-6 to TRBJ2-7; a weak D match, TRBD1 (6 bases). V lost 5 bases and J 6 bases, leaving 17 bases between the germline ends. Germline-derived CDR1 and CDR2 are SGHVS and FNYEAQ. This CDR3 contains 14 residues.

The chain links TRBV19 to TRBJ2-7; possible D gene TRBD1, 5 bases. The CDR3 sequence is 15 residues long. V lost 6 bases and J 3 bases, leaving 18 bases between the germline ends. Germline V gene sequence: CDR1 LNHDA, CDR2 SQIVND (reference sequence). The CDR3 DNA is TGTGCCAGTAGGCCCGTTCAACTTAGGGGCTACGAGCAGTACTTC. It encodes CASRPVQLRGYEQYF. The full variable domain, its missing parts supplied by reference TRBV19 and TRBJ2-7, is DGGITQSPKYLFRKEGQNVTLSCEQNLNHDAMYWYRQDPGQGLRLIYYSQIVNDFQKGDIAEGYSVSREKKESFPLTVTSAQKNPTAFYLCASRPVQLRGYEQYFGPGTRLTVT.

V gene TRBV30 combines with J gene TRBJ1-5; tentatively, D is TRBD1 (5 bases). V was trimmed by 4 bases and J by 4 bases, leaving 11 bases between them. Germline CDR1 is GTSNPN and CDR2 is SVGIG (reference sequence). The CDR3 is made up of 13 amino acids. CDR3 loop: CAWKGRENQPQHF. In nucleotides, the CDR3 is TGTGCCTGGAAGGGCAGGGAAAATCAGCCCCAGCATTTT.

The genes are TRBV2 and TRBJ2-2; 7 positions agree with TRBD2. Germline assignment: CDR1 SNHLY and CDR2 FYNNEI. This CDR3 spans 16 amino acids. V dropped 5 bases and J dropped 1; count of bases not matched to a gene: 7. CDR3 residues: CASSLLGLENTGELFF. The CDR3 DNA reads as TGTGCCAGCAGTCTCCTTGGACTAGAGAACACCGGGGAGCTGTTTTTT.

This chain uses TRBV7-9 with TRBJ1-1, with a possible D match to TRBD1 (5 bases). CDR3 length: 18 residues. Germline V lookup: CDR1 SEHNR, CDR2 FQNEAQ (reference sequence). V lost 3 bases, J lost 1 base, and 21 bases lay in between. CDR3 nucleotide sequence: TGTGCCAGCAGCTTTTATCGGGGGGGAATCGAGTCGAACACTGAAGCTTTCTTT. Its translation is CASSFYRGGIESNTEAFF. The whole variable domain, remainder taken from reference TRBV7-9 and TRBJ1-1, is DTGVSQNPRHKITKRGQNVTFRCDPISEHNRLYWYRQTLGQGPEFLTYFQNEAQLEKSRLLSDRFSAERPKGSFSTLEIQRTEQGDSAMYLCASSFYRGGIESNTEAFFGQGTRLTVV.

The J gene is TRBJ2-3, the V gene TRBV2, with D maybe TRBD1 (5 bases). V was pared by 8 bases and J by 2 bases, with 14 bases between. The CDR3 consists of 14 residues. CDR1 is SNHLY, CDR2 FYNNEI, per germline. The CDR3 sequence: CASSREPSTDTQYF. CDR3 in DNA: TGTGCCAGCTCCAGGGAACCGTCCACAGATACGCAGTATTTT.

The sample holds one count of this clone. The gene calls are TRBV7-2 and TRBJ2-7, with D tentatively TRBD1 (5 bases). Looked up from germline, CDR1 is SGHTA and CDR2 is FQGNSA. The CDR3 runs 14 residues. Trimming took off 0 bases at V and 4 bases at J, with 10 bases between the two ends. The CDR3, as DNA: TGTGCCAGCAGCTTAGCGGACACCCTTTACGAGCAGTACTTC. Translating gives CASSLADTLYEQYF.

This chain uses TRBV28 with TRBJ2-5; tentative D call: TRBD2 (6 bases). The germline V and J ends were trimmed by 4 bases and 7 bases, with 16 bases remaining between them. The CDR3 extends over 14 amino acids. Germline V gene lookup returns CDR1 MDHEN and CDR2 SYDVKM. The CDR3 DNA sequence: TGTGCCAGCAGTTGGAGGGGAAGGGAGTGGACCCAGTACTTC. Protein product: CASSWRGREWTQYF.

The chain recombines TRBV4-1 with TRBJ2-3; no clear D gene. The ends were cut back, 1 base at V and 4 bases at J, with 12 bases in the middle. Germline V gene lookup returns CDR1 MGHRA and CDR2 YSYEKL. The CDR3 consists of 15 residues. The CDR3 is CASSQVETVSDTQYF. Written as DNA, the CDR3 is TGCGCCAGCAGCCAAGTAGAGACTGTCTCAGATACGCAGTATTTT.

The chain links TRBV5-5 to TRBJ2-7; 9 positions agree with TRBD1. The CDR3 totals 15 residues. CDR1 and CDR2 from the germline V gene are SGHKS and YYEKEE (reference sequence). After removal of 5 bases from V and 1 base from J, the junction contained 7 bases not matched to a gene. The chain's CDR3 is CASRRRTGESYEQYF. CDR3 nucleotides: TGTGCCAGCAGAAGACGGACAGGGGAATCCTACGAGCAGTACTTC. The full variable domain, with the rest looked up from reference TRBV5-5 and TRBJ2-7, is DAGVTQSPTHLIKTRGQQVTLRCSPISGHKSVSWYQQVLGQGPQFIFQYYEKEERGRGNFPDRFSARQFPNYSSELNVNALLLGDSALYLCASRRRTGESYEQYFGPGTRLTVT.

The chain joins TRBV18 to TRBJ2-6; the D gene is possibly TRBD2 (7 bases). The CDR3 length is 17 residues. Germline lookup yields CDR1 KGHSH and CDR2 LQKENI. Trimming cost V 2 bases and J 4 bases, with 15 bases left between them. The CDR3 nucleotides are TGTGCCAGCTCACCATCGGGGGGCGTTCAAGGGGCCAACGTCCTGACTTTC. It yields the protein CASSPSGGVQGANVLTF.

Details on this clone: In the same sample, other DNA sequences code for this CDR3. V and J are TRBV18 and TRBJ2-7; D may be TRBD1 (6 bases). Germline V CDR1 and CDR2: KGHSH, LQKENI. This CDR3 is 15 amino acids long. V shed 3 bases and J shed 0 bases, with 12 bases lying between them. The CDR3 DNA follows: TGTGCCAGCTCACCCGGCAGGGGAAGCTCCTACGAGCAGTACTTC. Translating gives CASSPGRGSSYEQYF.

V usage is TRBV15 and J usage is TRBJ1-4, with 7 bases matching TRBD1. The V and J ends lost 2 bases and 8 bases, in that order; junction bases with no gene match: 8. Germline V gives CDR1 LNHNV, CDR2 YYDKDF (reference sequence). The CDR3 spans 15 residues. Here the CDR3 DNA reads TGTGCCACCAGCAGACCAGGGACAGTCGGGGAAAAACTGTTTTTT. Its protein is CATSRPGTVGEKLFF.

The V call is TRBV13, the J call TRBJ2-2; TRBD2 aligns across 10 bases. Losses at the gene ends were 1 base for V and 5 bases for J; bases not matched to a gene: 13. This CDR3 spans 19 amino acids. Germline V CDR1 and CDR2: PRHDT, FYEKMQ (reference sequence). The CDR3 is CASSLALAGVLPLTGELFF. The CDR3 nucleotides are TGTGCCAGCAGCTTAGCGCTAGCGGGAGTTTTGCCCCTTACCGGGGAGCTGTTTTTT.